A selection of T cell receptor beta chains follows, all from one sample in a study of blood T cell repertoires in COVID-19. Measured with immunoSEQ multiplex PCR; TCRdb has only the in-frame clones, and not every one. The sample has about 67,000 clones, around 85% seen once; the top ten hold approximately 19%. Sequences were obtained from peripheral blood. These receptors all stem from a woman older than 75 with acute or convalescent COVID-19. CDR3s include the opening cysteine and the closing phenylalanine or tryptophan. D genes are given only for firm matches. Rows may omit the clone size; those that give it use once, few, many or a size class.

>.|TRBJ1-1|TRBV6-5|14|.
TGTGCCAGCGGCCAAGAGGGTTATCTCGCTGAAGCTTTCTTT
CASGQEGYLAEAFF
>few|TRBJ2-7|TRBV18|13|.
TGTGCCAGCTCATCGAAGACAGCCCACGAGCAGTACTTC
CASSSKTAHEQYF
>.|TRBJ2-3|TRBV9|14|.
TGTGCCAGCAGCACTCGCGGATCCACAGATACGCAGTATTTT
CASSTRGSTDTQYF
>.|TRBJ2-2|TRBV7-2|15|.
TGTGCCAGCAGCCCTTTGTCCGCGAACACCGGGGAGCTGTTTTTT
CASSPLSANTGELFF
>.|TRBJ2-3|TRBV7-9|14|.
TGTGCCAGCAGCTTATCTGTGGAAACTAGTGGGATTTATTTT
CASSLSVETSGIYF
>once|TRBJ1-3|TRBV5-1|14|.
TGCGCCAGCAGTACGACAGACTCTGGAAACACCATATATTTT
CASSTTDSGNTIYF
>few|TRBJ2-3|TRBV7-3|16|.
TGTGCCAGCAGCCCAACGCCAGGGACTAGCACAGATACGCAGTATTTT
CASSPTPGTSTDTQYF
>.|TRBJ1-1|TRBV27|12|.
TGTGCCAGCAGTTCGTCGTACACTGAAGCTTTCTTT
CASSSSYTEAFF
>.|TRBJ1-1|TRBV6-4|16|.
TGTGCCAGCAGTGTCCAGGGGAGGGGGGCGAACACTGAAGCTTTCTTT
CASSVQGRGANTEAFF
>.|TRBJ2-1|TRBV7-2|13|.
TGTGCCAGCAGCTATCGCTCCTACAATGAGCAGTTCTTC
CASSYRSYNEQFF
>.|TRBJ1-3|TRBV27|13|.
TGTGCCAGCAGCGGCGGGTCTGGAAACACCATATATTTT
CASSGGSGNTIYF
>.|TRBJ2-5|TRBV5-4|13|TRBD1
TGTGCCAGCGGAACAGGGGATGCGGAGACCCAGTACTTC
CASGTGDAETQYF
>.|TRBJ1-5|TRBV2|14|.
TGTGCCAGCCGCGCGGGGAGGGGAAGTCAGCCCCAGCATTTT
CASRAGRGSQPQHF
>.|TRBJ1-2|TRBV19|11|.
TGTGCCAGTAGCTTTACAGGGGGCTACACCTTC
CASSFTGGYTF
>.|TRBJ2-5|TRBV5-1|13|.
TGCGCCAGCAGCTTGGCCCAGGGATGGACCCAGTACTTC
CASSLAQGWTQYF
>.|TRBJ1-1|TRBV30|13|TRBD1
TGTGCCTCACCAGGGACAGTGGGGACTGAAGCTTTCTTT
CASPGTVGTEAFF
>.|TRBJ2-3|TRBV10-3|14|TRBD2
TGTGCCATCAGTCGCCTAGCGGGGGAAGATACGCAGTATTTT
CAISRLAGEDTQYF
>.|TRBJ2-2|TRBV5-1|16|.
TGCGCCAGCAGCCAATTTACTAGGGTCGGCACCGGGGAGCTGTTTTTT
CASSQFTRVGTGELFF
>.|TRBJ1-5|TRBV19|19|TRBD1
TGTGCCAGTAGTATCGACTCCACAGGGGGAAGAGGGAGCAATCAGCCCCAGCATTTT
CASSIDSTGGRGSNQPQHF
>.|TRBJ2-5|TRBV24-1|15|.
TGTGCCACCAGTGATTTTGGAGGTGCTTCAGAGACCCAGTACTTC
CATSDFGGASETQYF
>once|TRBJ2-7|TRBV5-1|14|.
TGCGCCAGCAGCTTGGGACAGGTGGTAAACGAGCAGTACTTC
CASSLGQVVNEQYF
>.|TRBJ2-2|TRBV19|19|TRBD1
TGTGCCAGTAGTATCGGAGGACAGGGACCATTCGCGAACACCGGGGAGCTGTTTTTT
CASSIGGQGPFANTGELFF
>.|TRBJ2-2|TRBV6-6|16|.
TGTGCCAGCACCGTCTCGAGGTCTCCGAACACCGGGGAGCTGTTTTTT
CASTVSRSPNTGELFF
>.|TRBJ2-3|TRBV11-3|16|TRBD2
TGTGCCAGCAGCTCGACGACTAGCGGGAGAGCAGATACGCAGTATTTT
CASSSTTSGRADTQYF
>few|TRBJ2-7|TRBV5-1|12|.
TGCGCCAGCAGCTTGGGTCCTACCGAGCAGTACTTC
CASSLGPTEQYF
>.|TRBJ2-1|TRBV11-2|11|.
TGTGCCAGCAGAATAGCATTTGAGCAGTTCTTC
CASRIAFEQFF